This T cell receptor (beta chain) was identified during a study of OX40 agonist ivuxolimab in advanced cancers. Study information: Under the entry rules, prior anti-PD-1, anti-PD-L1 or anti-CTLA-4 therapy was allowed, and around 36% had some. Findings and caveats of the study: Low normalized T-cell clonal expansion was also seen in some nonresponders.

V lost 1 base and J 7 bases, leaving 17 bases between the germline ends. Germline CDR1 MNHNY, CDR2 SVGAGI (reference sequence). The CDR3 contains 16 residues. Assay: immunoSEQ multiplex PCR; the TCRdb copy retains only in-frame clones and omits some. The sample holds 80,000 to 95,000 clones, around 80% seen once. Autoimmune disease history or systemic immunosuppression meant exclusion. As to this clone: The antigen is unknown.

V is TRBV6-6 and J is TRBJ1-5, with D possibly matching TRBD1 (6 bases). Sequencing was performed on CD4+ or CD8+ T cells sorted from blood, taken in a trial of the OX40 agonist ivuxolimab. This receptor was identified in an adult with an advanced solid tumor such as melanoma, head and neck, liver or kidney cancer. The CDR3 reads CASSYFAGQGGQPQHF. In nucleotides, the CDR3 is TGTGCCAGCAGTTACTTTGCGGGACAAGGCGGACAGCCCCAGCATTTT.